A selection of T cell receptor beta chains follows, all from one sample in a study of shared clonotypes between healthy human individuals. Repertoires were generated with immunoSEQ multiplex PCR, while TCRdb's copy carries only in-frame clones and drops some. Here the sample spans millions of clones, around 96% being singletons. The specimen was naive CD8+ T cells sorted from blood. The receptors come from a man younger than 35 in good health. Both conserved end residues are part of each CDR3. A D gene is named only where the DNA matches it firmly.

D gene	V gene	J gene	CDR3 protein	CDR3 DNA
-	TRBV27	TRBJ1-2	CASRGQDGQHYGYTF	TGTGCCAGCAGAGGACAAGACGGACAGCACTATGGCTACACCTTC
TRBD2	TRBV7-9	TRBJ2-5	CASSFSAGGEETQYF	TGTGCCAGCAGCTTCTCAGCGGGGGGCGAAGAGACCCAGTACTTC
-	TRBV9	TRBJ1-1	CASSAESTEAFF	TGTGCCAGCAGCGCCGAGTCCACTGAAGCTTTCTTT
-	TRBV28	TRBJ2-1	CASSGGTSASYNEQFF	TGTGCCAGCAGTGGGGGGACTTCCGCCTCCTACAATGAGCAGTTCTTC
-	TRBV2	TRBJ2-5	CASSAAGRETQYF	TGTGCCAGCAGCGCGGCGGGGAGGGAGACCCAGTACTTC
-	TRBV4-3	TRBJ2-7	CASSQDRLGGSYEQYF	TGCGCCAGCAGCCAAGATAGGCTAGGCGGATCCTACGAGCAGTACTTC
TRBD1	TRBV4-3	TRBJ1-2	CASSQETGTAANYGYTF	TGCGCCAGCAGCCAAGAGACCGGGACAGCGGCTAACTATGGCTACACCTTC
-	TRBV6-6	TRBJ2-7	CASSSSRDLYEQYF	TGTGCCAGCAGTTCATCCCGGGATTTATACGAGCAGTACTTC
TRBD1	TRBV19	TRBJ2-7	CASSPGTGFGTYEQYF	TGTGCCAGTAGTCCCGGGACAGGGTTCGGAACCTACGAGCAGTACTTC
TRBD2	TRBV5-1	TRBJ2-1	CARGGLYNEQFF	TGCGCCCGGGGGGGGCTCTACAATGAGCAGTTCTTC
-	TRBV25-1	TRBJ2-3	CASSESGTDTQYF	TGTGCCAGCAGTGAAAGTGGCACAGATACGCAGTATTTT
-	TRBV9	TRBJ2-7	CASSGDAYEQYF	TGTGCCAGCAGCGGGGACGCCTACGAGCAGTACTTC
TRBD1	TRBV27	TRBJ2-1	CASSWGQVSYNEQFF	TGTGCCAGCAGTTGGGGACAGGTTTCCTACAATGAGCAGTTCTTC
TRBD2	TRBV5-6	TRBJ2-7	CASSLAGLAGGNEQYF	TGTGCCAGCAGCTTGGCGGGACTAGCGGGGGGAAACGAGCAGTACTTC
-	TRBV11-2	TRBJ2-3	CASSLSASTDTQYF	TGTGCCAGCAGCTTGAGCGCTAGCACAGATACGCAGTATTTT
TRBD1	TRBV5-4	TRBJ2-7	CASSLVGGENEQYF	TGTGCCAGCAGCTTGGTAGGGGGCGAGAACGAGCAGTACTTC
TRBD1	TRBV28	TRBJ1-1	CASSFTGGDTEAFF	TGTGCCAGCAGTTTCACAGGGGGGGACACTGAAGCTTTCTTT